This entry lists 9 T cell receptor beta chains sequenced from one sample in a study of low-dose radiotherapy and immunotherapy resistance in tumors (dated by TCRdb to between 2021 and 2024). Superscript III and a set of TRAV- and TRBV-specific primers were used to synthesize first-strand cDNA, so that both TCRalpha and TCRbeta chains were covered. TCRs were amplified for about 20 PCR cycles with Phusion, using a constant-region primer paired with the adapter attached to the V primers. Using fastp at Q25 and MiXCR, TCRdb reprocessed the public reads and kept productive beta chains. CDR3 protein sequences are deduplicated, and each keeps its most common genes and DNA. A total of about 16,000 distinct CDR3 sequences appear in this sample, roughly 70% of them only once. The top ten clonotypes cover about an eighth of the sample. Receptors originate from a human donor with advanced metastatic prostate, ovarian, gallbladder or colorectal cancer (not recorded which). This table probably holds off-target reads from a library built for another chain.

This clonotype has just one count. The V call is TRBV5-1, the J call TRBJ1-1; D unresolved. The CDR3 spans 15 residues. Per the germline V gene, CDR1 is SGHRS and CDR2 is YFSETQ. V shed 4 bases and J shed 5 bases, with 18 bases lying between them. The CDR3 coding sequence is TGCGCCAGCAGCCAACCGGGCCAAGGGTTGACTGAAGCTTTCTTT. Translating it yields CASSQPGQGLTEAFF.

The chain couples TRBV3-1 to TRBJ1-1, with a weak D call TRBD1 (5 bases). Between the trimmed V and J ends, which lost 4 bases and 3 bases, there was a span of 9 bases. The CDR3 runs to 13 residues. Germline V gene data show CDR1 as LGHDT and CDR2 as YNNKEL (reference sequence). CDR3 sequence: CASSPPGYTEAFF. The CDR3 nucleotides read TGTGCCAGCAGCCCCCCAGGGTACACTGAAGCTTTCTTT.

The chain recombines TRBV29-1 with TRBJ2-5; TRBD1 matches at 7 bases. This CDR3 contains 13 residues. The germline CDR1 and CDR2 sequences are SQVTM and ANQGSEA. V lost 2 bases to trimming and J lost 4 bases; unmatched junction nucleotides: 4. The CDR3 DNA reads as TGCAGCGTTGAACGAGGGGGCGGAGAGACCCAGTACTTC. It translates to CSVERGGGETQYF.

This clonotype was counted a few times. CDR3 in DNA: TGTGCCAGCAGCCGCCCCAAAGCGGGCAACACAGATACGCAGTATTTT. Amino acids: CASSRPKAGNTDTQYF. This chain uses TRBV5-3 with TRBJ2-3; tentative D call: TRBD2 (6 bases). TRBV5-3 is classed as an ORF, of uncertain function. The CDR3 has 16 residues. The ends were cut back, 8 bases at V and 2 bases at J, with 21 bases in the middle.

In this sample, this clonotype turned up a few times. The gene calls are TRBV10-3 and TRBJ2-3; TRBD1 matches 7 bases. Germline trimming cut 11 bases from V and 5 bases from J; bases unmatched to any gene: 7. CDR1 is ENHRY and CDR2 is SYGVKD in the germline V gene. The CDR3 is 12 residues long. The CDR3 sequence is CAATGDLDTQYF. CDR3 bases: TGTGCCGCCACAGGGGATTTAGATACGCAGTATTTT.

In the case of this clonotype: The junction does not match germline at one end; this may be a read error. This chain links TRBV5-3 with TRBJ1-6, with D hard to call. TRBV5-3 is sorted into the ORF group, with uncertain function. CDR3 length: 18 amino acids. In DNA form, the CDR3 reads TGTGCCAGCAGCTTGTCGATGGGCCGGAGCTCCTATAATTCACCCCTCCACTTT. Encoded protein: CASSLSMGRSSYNSPLHF.

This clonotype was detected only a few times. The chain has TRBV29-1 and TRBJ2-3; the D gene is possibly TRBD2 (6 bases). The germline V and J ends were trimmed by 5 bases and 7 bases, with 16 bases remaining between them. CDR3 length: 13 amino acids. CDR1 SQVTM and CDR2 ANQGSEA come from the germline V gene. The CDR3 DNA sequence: TGCAGCGTTCGGCCCCCCAGCGGGCATACGCAGTATTTT. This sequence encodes CSVRPPSGHTQYF.

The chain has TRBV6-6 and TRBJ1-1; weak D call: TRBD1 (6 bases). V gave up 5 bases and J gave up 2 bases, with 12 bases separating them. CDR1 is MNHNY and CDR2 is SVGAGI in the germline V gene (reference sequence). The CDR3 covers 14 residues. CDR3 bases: TGTGCCAGCAGTCTCACAGGGAGCAACACTGAAGCTTTCTTT. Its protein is CASSLTGSNTEAFF.

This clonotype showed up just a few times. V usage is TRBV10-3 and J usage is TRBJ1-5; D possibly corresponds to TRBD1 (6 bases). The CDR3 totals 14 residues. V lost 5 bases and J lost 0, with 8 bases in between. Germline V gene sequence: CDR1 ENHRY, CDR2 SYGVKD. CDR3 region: CAISKDSSNQPQHF. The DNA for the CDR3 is TGTGCCATCAGTAAGGACAGTAGCAATCAGCCCCAGCATTTT.